The 8 T cell receptor beta chains below come from one sample, sequenced in a study of cytomegalovirus exposure and HLA in healthy donors. The table came from immunoSEQ multiplex PCR; TCRdb's copy has only in-frame clones and leaves some out. This table has about 54,000 clones, more than 70% appearing once. The specimen sequenced was PBMCs. These receptors were obtained from a woman aged 18-29 years in good health and CMV-seropositive.

The CDR3 DNA reads as TGTGCCAGCGGCCCAATGACCGGGACTAGGACCACAGATACGCAGTATTTT. This sequence encodes CASGPMTGTRTTDTQYF. The chain links TRBV27 to TRBJ2-3; 8 bases are a match to TRBD2. This CDR3 has 17 amino acids. Trimming took 8 bases from V and 2 from J; bases not matched to a gene: 15. Per germline, CDR1 MNHEY and CDR2 SMNVEV (reference sequence).

The chain joins TRBV27 to TRBJ2-3; TRBD1 might be the D (5 bases). Germline values: CDR1 MNHEY, CDR2 SMNVEV (reference sequence). This CDR3 is 14 amino acids long. Trimming took 8 bases from V and 0 from J, leaving 12 bases between them. The CDR3 DNA sequence: TGTGCCAGCCAGGGCAGGTTTAGCACAGATACGCAGTATTTT. Its translation is CASQGRFSTDTQYF.

CDR3 nucleotides: TGTGCCAGCAGCGTAGGACTAGCGGAGTACAATGAGCAGTTCTTC. Translated, it gives CASSVGLAEYNEQFF. V and J are TRBV6-4 and TRBJ2-1; 10 bases are a match to TRBD2. Germline loops: CDR1 MRHNA, CDR2 SNTAGT. V lost 6 bases to trimming and J lost 4 bases; unmatched junction nucleotides: 6. The CDR3 spans 15 residues.

The V gene is TRBV28, the J gene TRBJ2-3; D not resolved. The CDR3 runs to 13 residues. CDR1 and CDR2 (germline): MDHEN, SYDVKM. V was clipped by 8 bases and J by 5 bases, with 14 bases between them. This CDR3 is CASCKSGVDTQYF. CDR3 sequence (DNA): TGTGCCAGCTGTAAATCAGGTGTAGATACGCAGTATTTT.

V usage is TRBV30 and J usage is TRBJ1-4; D is unclear. This CDR3 is built from 12 residues. The V and J ends lost 3 bases and 4 bases respectively, with 6 bases between them. Germline CDR1 GTSNPN, CDR2 SVGIG (reference sequence). Here the CDR3 DNA reads TGTGCCTGGAGAGCTAATAATGAAAAACTGTTTTTT. Translation: CAWRANNEKLFF.

The rearrangement links TRBV6-1 to TRBJ1-3; D is perhaps TRBD1 (6 bases). This CDR3 contains 16 residues. The ends were cut back, 4 bases at V and 3 bases at J, with 16 bases in the middle. Germline CDR1 and CDR2: MNHNS and SASEGT. CDR3 amino acids: CASSVGPTGNGNTIYF. CDR3 sequence (DNA): TGTGCCAGCAGTGTCGGCCCAACAGGGAATGGAAACACCATATATTTT.

CDR3 DNA sequence: TGTGCCAGCAGCTTAAGTCGGTGGGGTGGGGAGACTGAAGCTTTCTTT. Translated, it gives CASSLSRWGGETEAFF. The V gene is TRBV7-9, the J gene TRBJ1-1; D is unresolved. Per germline, CDR1 SEHNR and CDR2 FQNEAQ (reference sequence). The CDR3 has 16 amino acids. V was shortened by 2 bases and J by 5 bases, with 18 bases between the two germline ends. The entire variable domain, with the rest obtained from reference TRBV7-9 and TRBJ1-1, is as follows: DTGVSQNPRHKITKRGQNVTFRCDPISEHNRLYWYRQTLGQGPEFLTYFQNEAQLEKSRLLSDRFSAERPKGSFSTLEIQRTEQGDSAMYLCASSLSRWGGETEAFFGQGTRLTVV.

This clone showed up just once. The chain joins TRBV5-3 to TRBJ2-5, with TRBD2 identical over 7 bases. TRBV5-3 is an ORF, with its function uncertain. The ends lost 0 bases at V and 3 bases at J; junction bases unmatched: 2. This CDR3 contains 14 residues. CDR3 DNA: TGTGCCAGAAGCTTGGTACTAGCGAAAGAGACCCAGTACTTC. Its protein product is CARSLVLAKETQYF.